Below are 31 T cell receptor beta chains sequenced from a single sample in a study of CD8+CD57+ T cells in acquired aplastic anemia (dated by TCRdb to the late 2010s). Patients chosen for sequencing had shown expansion of CD8+CD57+ cells by flow cytometry. Sequencing relied on an Illumina HiSeq 2000. Genomic DNA served as template for TCR beta VDJ combination and CDR3 sequence profiling. TCRdb reanalyzed the raw reads on its own, using fastp at Q25 for trimming and MiXCR for clone calling, and kept in-frame beta chains. Rows with a matching CDR3 protein are joined into one entry that keeps the most common DNA and genes. The sample table contains roughly 200,000 distinct CDR3 sequences; only one count was recorded for about 60% of them. The top ten clones comprise about 44% of the sample. Sequencing was carried out using sorted CD4+, CD8+, or CD8+CD57+ T cells (not recorded which) from PBMCs. These receptors were obtained from a human donor with aplastic anemia.

This clonotype is a singleton in its sample. The chain uses TRBV14 and TRBJ2-5; D call uncertain. V was pared by 0 bases and J by 2 bases, with 7 bases between. Germline V gene lookup returns CDR1 SGHDN and CDR2 FVKESK. The CDR3 extends over 14 amino acids. DNA for the CDR3: TGTGCCAGCAGCCAAGATATTGGGCAAGAGACCCAGTACTTC. Amino acid sequence: CASSQDIGQETQYF.

This rearrangement joins TRBV29-1 to TRBJ2-3, with no clear D. V lost 7 bases and J lost 5, with 13 bases in between. The CDR3 length is 12 residues. Germline CDR1 is SQVTM and CDR2 is ANQGSEA. The CDR3 region has the DNA TGCAGCGGCGCGAAAGGTAGAGATACGCAGTATTTT. Translated, it gives CSGAKGRDTQYF.

The chain has TRBV24-1 and TRBJ2-5; no firm D call. The end of the DNA fits TRBJ2-7 better, so the J call may be wrong. The germline V gene has CDR1 KGHDR and CDR2 SFDVKD. This CDR3 is 13 amino acids long. The CDR3 DNA follows: TGTGCCACCAAGAGGAACGCAGGCTACGAGCAGTACTTC. This codes for CATKRNAGYEQYF.

About this clonotype itself: The CDR3 carries no conserved terminal phenylalanine or tryptophan, so it likely arises from a read error. The chain joins TRBV5-1 to TRBJ2-7; 8 bases are a match to TRBD2. The CDR3 is 14 residues long. Germline loops: CDR1 SGHRS, CDR2 YFSETQ. Trimming cost V 1 base and J 1 base; bases outside gene matches: 1. The CDR3 coding sequence is TGCGCCAGCAGCTTGACTAGCGGTTCCTACGAGCAGTACCTC. Protein product: CASSLTSGSYEQYL.

This chain links TRBV10-3 with TRBJ1-1; 7 positions agree with TRBD1. The V gene end was trimmed by 6 bases and the J gene end by 4 bases; junction bases not matched to a gene: 2. From germline, CDR1 is ENHRY and CDR2 SYGVKD. CDR3 length equals 12 residues. Written as DNA, the CDR3 is TGTGCCATCAGCGGGACAGTCACTGAAGCTTTCTTT. The encoded protein is CAISGTVTEAFF.

CDR3 region: CASSIGQTNTEAFF. Here the CDR3 DNA reads TGTGCCAGCAGTATTGGACAGACGAACACTGAAGCTTTCTTT. J is TRBJ1-1 and V is TRBV2; maybe TRBD1 (6 bases). The CDR3 runs to 14 residues. Per germline, CDR1 SNHLY and CDR2 FYNNEI. V gave up 5 bases and J gave up 1 base, with 11 bases separating them.

Ten or more counts support this clonotype. CDR3: CASSSPAGGPTDTQYF. The CDR3 DNA is TGTGCCAGCAGCTCCCCAGCGGGGGGGCCGACAGATACGCAGTATTTT. The genes are TRBV7-3 and TRBJ2-3; 10 bases align to TRBD2. Germline V gene sequence: CDR1 SGHTA, CDR2 FQGTGA. The V and J ends lost 4 bases and 3 bases, in that order; junction bases with no gene match: 7. This CDR3 comprises 16 residues.

This clonotype was seen at least ten times. J is TRBJ2-3 and V is TRBV25-1; D unresolved. The CDR3 sequence is 16 residues long. The germline CDR1 and CDR2 sequences are MGHDK and SYGVNS. Trimming pared 1 base from V and 3 bases from J, leaving 14 bases between. The CDR3 DNA follows: TGTGCCAGCAGTGAATTCCAGCGTCGAGGAACAGATACGCAGTATTTT. Translated: CASSEFQRRGTDTQYF.

This clonotype was counted many times. The J gene is TRBJ1-5, the V gene TRBV12-3 or TRBV12-4; D not resolved. The CDR3 totals 15 residues. With 2 bases removed from V and 0 bases from J, the gap between germline ends came to 8 bases. CDR3 bases: TGTGCCAGCAGTTTATTGGTGGGTAGCAATCAGCCCCAGCATTTT. It is translated as CASSLLVGSNQPQHF.

This chain connects TRBV29-1 to TRBJ1-1, with D possibly matching TRBD1 (5 bases). Per germline, CDR1 SQVTM and CDR2 ANQGSEA. V lost 6 bases to trimming and J lost 7 bases, with 24 bases between them. The length of the CDR3 is 15 residues. CDR3 coding DNA: TGCAGCGTCTCATCGAAAGGAGCAGGGCGGGTTGAAGCTTTCTTT. Encoded protein: CSVSSKGAGRVEAFF.

Regarding this clonotype: This CDR3 is missing its conserved last phenylalanine or tryptophan, likely due to a read error. The chain combines TRBV2 with TRBJ1-1; D unresolved. The germline V and J ends were trimmed by 6 bases and 6 bases, with 14 bases remaining between them. This CDR3 spans 13 amino acids. Germline CDR1 is SNHLY and CDR2 is FYNNEI. CDR3 bases: TGTGCCAGCAGCTTAGTAACCCTCCCTGAAGCTTTCTCT. It codes for CASSLVTLPEAFS.

This sequence joins TRBV6-1 and TRBJ2-7; 7 nucleotides agree with TRBD2. The CDR3 spans 16 residues. V lost 7 bases, J lost 3 bases, and 15 bases stayed unmatched. In germline, CDR1 is MNHNS, CDR2 SASEGT. Here the CDR3 reads CASIRTAGTKDYEQYF. CDR3 nucleotide sequence: TGTGCCAGCATCCGCACGGCGGGGACTAAAGACTACGAGCAGTACTTC.

This clonotype was seen once. One end of the junction does not line up with germline, which may come from a read error. The genes are TRBV5-1 and TRBJ2-5; TRBD1 matches at 9 bases. The CDR3 length is 14 residues. Germline V CDR1 and CDR2: SGHRS, YFSETQ. In nucleotides, the CDR3 is TGTGCCAGCAGCCTAGGGACAGGGAAAGGGACCCAGTACTTC. Amino acid sequence: CASSLGTGKGTQYF.

The chain is built from TRBV9 and TRBJ1-1; 7 positions match TRBD1. The CDR3 has 16 residues. V was clipped by 3 bases and J by 5 bases; unmatched bases: 13. Germline CDR1 SGDLS, CDR2 YYNGEE. The chain's CDR3 is CASSALRGGLGTEAFF. CDR3 in DNA: TGTGCCAGCAGCGCACTCCGAGGGGGCCTGGGGACTGAAGCTTTCTTT.

Note on this clonotype: A much more abundant neighbour one base away suggests this may be a read error. This rearrangement joins TRBV24-1 to TRBJ2-7; possible D gene TRBD2, 5 bases. The CDR3 runs to 14 residues. Germline-derived CDR1 and CDR2 are KGHDR and SFDVKD. The CDR3 DNA is TGTGCCAGCAGTGTTTCCGGGGATTCCTACGAGCAGTACTTC. As protein: CASSVSGDSYEQYF.

This chain joins TRBV7-7 and TRBJ2-2; 8 bases match TRBD1. J was trimmed by 5 bases and V by 5 bases; bases with no gene match: 10. The CDR3 has 16 residues. Germline V gene lookup returns CDR1 SSHAT and CDR2 FNYEAQ (reference sequence). The CDR3: CASSPAGQGVTGELFF. As DNA, the CDR3 is TGTGCCAGCAGCCCCGCCGGACAGGGAGTGACCGGGGAGCTGTTTTTT.

This clonotype was seen just once. The rearrangement links TRBV19 to TRBJ2-1, with D hard to call. V lost 7 bases to trimming and J lost 5 bases, with 12 bases between them. Germline V gene data show CDR1 as LNHDA and CDR2 as SQIVND (reference sequence). This CDR3 region has 13 residues. The CDR3 protein is CASMRVPDNEQFF. The CDR3 DNA is TGTGCCAGTATGAGAGTTCCGGACAATGAGCAGTTCTTC.

Ten or more counts support this clonotype. This chain connects TRBV7-9 to TRBJ1-5, with a weak D call TRBD1 (5 bases). CDR3 length: 15 amino acids. Germline V gene data show CDR1 as SEHNR and CDR2 as FQNEAQ (reference sequence). V was trimmed by 0 bases and J by 4 bases, leaving 10 bases between them. CDR3 amino acids: CASSLAGGGNQPQHF. For the CDR3, the DNA is TGTGCCAGCAGCTTAGCGGGCGGGGGAAATCAGCCCCAGCATTTT. Looking up the rest from reference TRBV7-9 and TRBJ1-5 gives the full variable domain: DTGVSQNPRHKITKRGQNVTFRCDPISEHNRLYWYRQTLGQGPEFLTYFQNEAQLEKSRLLSDRFSAERPKGSFSTLEIQRTEQGDSAMYLCASSLAGGGNQPQHFGDGTRLSIL.

This clonotype has at least ten counts. The CDR3 sequence: CASSPRGGANSPLHF. The DNA of the CDR3 is TGTGCCAGCAGCCCCCGGGGGGGAGCTAATTCACCCCTCCACTTT. The rearrangement joins TRBV9 to TRBJ1-6, with a weak D call TRBD1 (5 bases). Germline lookup yields CDR1 SGDLS and CDR2 YYNGEE. CDR3 length: 15 residues. The V end lost 4 bases, the J end lost 6 bases, and 14 bases lay between the germline ends.

This chain links TRBV7-2 with TRBJ1-3; a possible D gene is TRBD1 (5 bases). The CDR3 contains 14 residues. Germline V gene sequence: CDR1 SGHTA, CDR2 FQGNSA. V was clipped by 5 bases and J by 2 bases, with 10 bases between them. The CDR3 region has the DNA TGTGCCAGCAGCCTCAGGGTAGCTGGAAACACCATATATTTT. Its translation: CASSLRVAGNTIYF.

Here the CDR3 DNA reads TGTGCCAGCAGCATGTGGGACATCACACAGCCCCAGCATTTT. Protein product: CASSMWDITQPQHF. The J gene is TRBJ1-5, the V gene TRBV5-5; tentatively, D is TRBD1 (6 bases). Deletions cut 4 bases from V and 7 bases from J, with 15 bases between. The CDR3 covers 14 residues. CDR1 and CDR2 (germline): SGHKS, YYEKEE (reference sequence).

The chain uses TRBV7-9 and TRBJ1-1, with TRBD1 matching 8 bases. Looked up from germline, CDR1 is SEHNR and CDR2 is FQNEAQ (reference sequence). J gave up 1 base and V 1 base, and 2 bases lay outside the gene matches. This CDR3 spans 15 amino acids. The CDR3 DNA reads as TGTGCCAGCAGCTTAGTAGGGACAGGGAACACTGAAGCTTTCTTT. Protein product: CASSLVGTGNTEAFF.

This chain uses TRBV7-9 with TRBJ2-3; 11 bases are a match to TRBD2. Germline loops: CDR1 SEHNR, CDR2 FQNEAQ (reference sequence). Germline trimming cut 7 bases from V and 4 bases from J; bases unmatched to any gene: 7. The CDR3 has 15 residues. The CDR3, as DNA: TGTGCCAGCACCTTGACTAGCGGGGTCGCAGATACGCAGTATTTT. It specifies CASTLTSGVADTQYF.

The chain couples TRBV15 to TRBJ1-5, with 9 bases fitting TRBD1. This CDR3 is built from 16 residues. CDR1 is LNHNV, CDR2 YYDKDF, per germline (reference sequence). V was pared by 4 bases and J by 4 bases, with 8 bases of the junction left unmatched. Here the CDR3 DNA reads TGTGCCACCAGCACCTGGACAGGGGCGACAAATCAGCCCCAGCATTTT. Encoded protein: CATSTWTGATNQPQHF.

The chain uses TRBV24-1 and TRBJ2-7, with 8 bases lining up with TRBD2. V dropped 4 bases and J dropped 5; count of bases not matched to a gene: 3. The CDR3 covers 13 residues. Germline V gives CDR1 KGHDR, CDR2 SFDVKD. The CDR3 here is CATSEPGLDEQYF. The DNA for the CDR3 is TGTGCCACCAGTGAACCGGGACTAGACGAGCAGTACTTC.

This clonotype appeared many times. The chain carries TRBV5-6 and TRBJ2-5; D might be TRBD1 or TRBD2, each matching 6 bases. The germline V and J ends were trimmed by 3 bases and 1 base, with 16 bases remaining between them. The V gene's germline CDR1 is SGHDT and CDR2 YYEEEE. The CDR3 runs to 16 residues. Written as DNA, the CDR3 is TGTGCCAGCAGCTGGGGGGCGGGGTCGGTCCAAGAGACCCAGTACTTC. This encodes CASSWGAGSVQETQYF.

This clonotype appeared a few times. This rearrangement joins TRBV7-9 to TRBJ1-6; weak D call: TRBD1 (5 bases). The CDR3 contains 14 residues. V was pared by 6 bases and J by 8 bases, with 14 bases between. Germline CDR1 SEHNR, CDR2 FQNEAQ (reference sequence). The CDR3: CASRQGRLDSPLHF. The CDR3 DNA sequence: TGTGCCAGCAGGCAGGGCAGGTTAGATTCACCCCTCCACTTT.

There are many counts of this clonotype. The chain employs TRBV5-4 and TRBJ2-7; TRBD1 matches at 7 bases. The germline gives CDR1 SGHNT, CDR2 YYREEE (reference sequence). The V and J ends lost 1 base and 0 bases, in that order; junction bases with no gene match: 4. The CDR3 has 15 residues. The CDR3 DNA follows: TGTGCCAGCAGCTTGTACAGGGGATCCTCCTACGAGCAGTACTTC. Translating it yields CASSLYRGSSYEQYF.

The V call is TRBV10-1, the J call TRBJ2-1; 7 bases are shared with TRBD2. Unmatched junction bases numbered 7, after V lost 3 bases and J lost 5 bases. The CDR3 extends over 15 amino acids. Germline V gene sequence: CDR1 WNHNN, CDR2 SYGVQD (reference sequence). The CDR3: CASSDSGATDNEQFF. The CDR3 bases are TGCGCCAGCAGTGACAGCGGGGCGACCGACAATGAGCAGTTCTTC.

The gene calls are TRBV5-1 and TRBJ2-7; 8 nucleotides match TRBD1. V dropped 0 bases and J dropped 2; count of bases not matched to a gene: 4. This CDR3 has 15 residues. Germline assignment: CDR1 SGHRS and CDR2 YFSETQ. CDR3 loop: CASSLAQGATYEQYF. DNA of the CDR3: TGCGCCAGCAGCTTGGCGCAGGGGGCAACCTACGAGCAGTACTTC.

V usage is TRBV6-5 and J usage is TRBJ1-1; D is uncertain. In germline, CDR1 is MNHEY, CDR2 SVGAGI. The CDR3 spans 14 residues. With 0 bases removed from V and 1 base from J, the gap between germline ends came to 6 bases. CDR3 protein: CASSYSFKNTEAFF. As DNA, the CDR3 is TGTGCCAGCAGTTACTCATTCAAGAACACTGAAGCTTTCTTT.